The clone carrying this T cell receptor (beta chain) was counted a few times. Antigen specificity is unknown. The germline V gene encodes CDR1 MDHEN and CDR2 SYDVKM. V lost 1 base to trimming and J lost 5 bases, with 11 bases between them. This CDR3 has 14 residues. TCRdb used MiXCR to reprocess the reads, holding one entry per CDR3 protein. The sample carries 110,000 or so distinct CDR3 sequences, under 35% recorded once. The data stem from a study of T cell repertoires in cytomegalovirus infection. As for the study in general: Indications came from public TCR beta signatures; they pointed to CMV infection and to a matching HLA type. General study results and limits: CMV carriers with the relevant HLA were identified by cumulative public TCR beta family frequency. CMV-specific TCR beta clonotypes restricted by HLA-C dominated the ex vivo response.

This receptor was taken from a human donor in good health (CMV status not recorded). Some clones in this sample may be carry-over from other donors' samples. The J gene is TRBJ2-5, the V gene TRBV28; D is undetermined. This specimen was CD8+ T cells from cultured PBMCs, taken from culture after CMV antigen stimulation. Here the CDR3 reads CASSLLILMETQYF. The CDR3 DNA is TGTGCCAGCAGTTTATTGATCCTAATGGAGACCCAGTACTTC.